Below, 32 T cell receptor beta chains from the same sample are listed, as sequenced in a study of regulatory dendritic cells for organ transplantation. Sorted subsets were CFSE-labeled and cultured four to five days with allogeneic dendritic cells. The repertoire was sequenced with immunoSEQ multiplex PCR; TCRdb's copy has only in-frame clones and lacks some. The table lists 15,000 to 20,000 clones, less than 80% of them singletons. These receptors have no known antigen. The sequencing sample was made of memory CD4+ T cells from blood cultured with regulatory dendritic cells. Indicated subset: CD45RO+ memory T cells. The receptor source for this set is a human donor in good health.

The chain recombines TRBV7-2 with TRBJ2-1, with 7 nucleotides matching TRBD1. The CDR3 runs to 15 residues. The germline V gene has CDR1 SGHTA and CDR2 FQGNSA. V was pared by 4 bases and J by 8 bases, with 11 bases of the junction left unmatched. The CDR3 DNA follows: TGTGCCAGCAGCTCCTCAGGGGGTTTAGTGGATGAGCAGTTCTTC. It codes for CASSSSGGLVDEQFF.

This chain uses TRBV19 with TRBJ2-1; 10 bases line up with TRBD2. V dropped 9 bases and J dropped 4; count of bases not matched to a gene: 21. There are 19 residues in the CDR3. Germline CDR1 reads LNHDA; CDR2 reads SQIVND (reference sequence). CDR3 bases: TGTGCCAGACAGGGCTGGCGGGCTAGCGGGGGCCCGAATTACAATGAGCAGTTCTTC. The encoded protein is CARQGWRASGGPNYNEQFF.

The genes are TRBV4-1 and TRBJ1-5; TRBD1 matches at 7 bases. Germline V gene lookup returns CDR1 MGHRA and CDR2 YSYEKL. This CDR3 is built from 16 residues. V shed 3 bases and J 1 base; nucleotides not matched to a gene: 6. The CDR3: CASSQSDRASNQPQHF. In DNA form, the CDR3 reads TGCGCCAGCAGCCAGAGCGACAGGGCGAGCAATCAGCCCCAGCATTTT.

With respect to this clone: Other DNA sequences in the sample encode the same CDR3. The DNA of the CDR3 is TGTGCCGGGTCGACAGACGTGTATGAAAAACTGTTTTTT. It is translated as CAGSTDVYEKLFF. This rearrangement joins TRBV30 to TRBJ1-4, with a tentative D call TRBD1 (5 bases). The germline V and J ends were trimmed by 8 bases and 6 bases, with 16 bases remaining between them. The CDR3 totals 13 residues. Germline lookup yields CDR1 GTSNPN and CDR2 SVGIG (reference sequence).

The chain links TRBV15 to TRBJ2-5; D ambiguous. The CDR3 extends over 13 amino acids. Trimming removed 4 bases at V and 5 bases at J, with 11 bases between. Germline V CDR1 and CDR2: LNHNV, YYDKDF (reference sequence). CDR3 in amino acids: CATSTDSWETQYF. CDR3 in DNA: TGTGCCACCAGCACCGATTCTTGGGAGACCCAGTACTTC.

This clone was counted between two and nine times. V and J are TRBV5-1 and TRBJ1-4; a weak D match, TRBD1 (6 bases). The CDR3 is 16 residues long. Trimming shortened V by 0 bases and J by 0 bases, and 9 bases separated the two germline ends. Germline values: CDR1 SGHRS, CDR2 YFSETQ. CDR3 loop: CASSLAGTTTNEKLFF. The CDR3 bases are TGCGCCAGCAGCTTGGCCGGGACAACAACTAATGAAAAACTGTTTTTT.

This clone ranks as medium-sized. The V call is TRBV30, the J call TRBJ2-7; D unresolved. CDR1 is GTSNPN, CDR2 SVGIG, per germline (reference sequence). The CDR3 contains 11 residues. The V and J ends lost 0 bases and 4 bases respectively, with 4 bases between them. The CDR3, as DNA: TGTGCCTGGAGTGTGAAATACGAGCAGTACTTC. Translation gives CAWSVKYEQYF.

V gene TRBV2 combines with J gene TRBJ2-5; D gene ambiguous. Per the germline V gene, CDR1 is SNHLY and CDR2 is FYNNEI. V was clipped by 2 bases and J by 5 bases, with 9 bases between them. This CDR3 comprises 13 residues. The chain's CDR3 is CASSELELETQYF. Here the CDR3 DNA reads TGTGCCAGCAGTGAATTAGAGTTGGAGACCCAGTACTTC.

The V call is TRBV2, the J call TRBJ1-1; perhaps TRBD1 as D (6 bases). The germline V gene has CDR1 SNHLY and CDR2 FYNNEI. This CDR3 spans 15 amino acids. Trimming took off 7 bases at V and 6 bases at J, with 21 bases between the two ends. The CDR3 region is CASTTGWGPNPEAFF. In DNA form, the CDR3 reads TGTGCCAGCACCACTGGATGGGGGCCAAACCCTGAAGCTTTCTTT.

The chain uses TRBV20-1 and TRBJ1-1; the D is unclear. Trimming pared 5 bases from V and 0 bases from J, leaving 4 bases between. The germline V gene has CDR1 DFQATT and CDR2 SNEGSKA (reference sequence). This CDR3 comprises 11 residues. CDR3 in DNA: TGCAGTGCTGCACTGAACACTGAAGCTTTCTTT. Encoded protein: CSAALNTEAFF.

The chain couples TRBV28 to TRBJ1-3; D unclear. The CDR3 covers 15 residues. The germline V gene encodes CDR1 MDHEN and CDR2 SYDVKM. V lost 5 bases and J 4 bases, leaving 15 bases between the germline ends. CDR3 coding DNA: TGTGCCAGCAGTACGTATATCAAGACGGGAAACACCATATATTTT. Protein sequence: CASSTYIKTGNTIYF. The full variable domain, in which reference TRBV28 and TRBJ1-3 provide the parts outside the CDR3, is DVKVTQSSRYLVKRTGEKVFLECVQDMDHENMFWYRQDPGLGLRLIYFSYDVKMKEKGDIPEGYSVSREKKERFSLILESASTNQTSMYLCASSTYIKTGNTIYFGEGSWLTVV.

This rearrangement joins TRBV9 to TRBJ2-3; perhaps D is TRBD1 or TRBD2 (5 bases each). V was cut by 0 bases and J by 3 bases, with 14 bases left in between. The CDR3 covers 16 residues. CDR1 is SGDLS and CDR2 is YYNGEE in the germline V gene. DNA of the CDR3: TGTGCCAGCAGCGTAGCTGCCCACTGGGGGACAGATACGCAGTATTTT. This codes for CASSVAAHWGTDTQYF.

V is TRBV7-2 and J is TRBJ2-3; 10 positions match TRBD1. Germline values: CDR1 SGHTA, CDR2 FQGNSA. The CDR3 sequence is 15 residues long. Losses at the gene ends were 8 bases for V and 3 bases for J; bases not matched to a gene: 8. The CDR3 region is CASPSRDRGTDTQYF. The DNA for the CDR3 is TGTGCCAGCCCGAGCCGGGACAGGGGAACAGATACGCAGTATTTT.

The V gene is TRBV11-3, the J gene TRBJ2-1; D is ambiguous. With 1 base removed from V and 0 bases from J, the gap between germline ends came to 13 bases. The length of the CDR3 is 17 residues. Looked up from germline, CDR1 is SGHNT and CDR2 is YENEEA. The CDR3 spells CASSLGLSHPSYNEQFF. In DNA form, the CDR3 reads TGTGCCAGCAGCTTAGGGCTATCTCACCCCTCCTACAATGAGCAGTTCTTC.

V and J are TRBV9 and TRBJ2-5, with TRBD2 identical over 14 bases. The germline V gene encodes CDR1 SGDLS and CDR2 YYNGEE. The CDR3 contains 16 residues. J gave up 5 bases and V 6 bases, and 9 bases lay outside the gene matches. DNA for the CDR3: TGTGCCAGCACCCGAGGGACTAGCGGGAGTGGGGAGACCCAGTACTTC. This gives the protein CASTRGTSGSGETQYF.

The CDR3 sequence: CASSQVPQPQETQYF. CDR3 bases: TGTGCCAGCAGCCAAGTCCCACAGCCCCAAGAGACCCAGTACTTC. The rearrangement joins TRBV14 to TRBJ2-5; D gene unclear. V was cut by 1 base and J by 1 base, with 10 bases left in between. The CDR3 loop spans 15 amino acids. Germline assignment: CDR1 SGHDN and CDR2 FVKESK.

The rearrangement links TRBV28 to TRBJ1-4; D gene unclear. Per the germline V gene, CDR1 is MDHEN and CDR2 is SYDVKM. The CDR3 is 14 amino acids. Trimming removed 7 bases from V and 3 bases from J, with 12 bases in between. The CDR3 loop reads CASTQWGSNEKLFF. The CDR3 bases are TGTGCCAGCACCCAGTGGGGATCTAATGAAAAACTGTTTTTT.

The chain links TRBV4-1 to TRBJ2-1; TRBD2 aligns across 9 bases. Trimming at V came to 10 bases and at J to 6 bases, leaving 13 bases not matched to a gene. The germline gives CDR1 MGHRA, CDR2 YSYEKL. The CDR3 runs to 15 residues. The CDR3 protein is CANYLGSSGINEQFF. The CDR3 nucleotides read TGCGCCAACTATCTGGGGTCTAGCGGGATCAATGAGCAGTTCTTC.

V and J are TRBV7-9 and TRBJ2-2; the D is unclear. The V end lost 6 bases, the J end lost 3 bases, and 5 bases lay between the germline ends. In germline, CDR1 is SEHNR, CDR2 FQNEAQ (reference sequence). This CDR3 has 12 amino acids. The CDR3 reads CASSRDTGELFF. The CDR3 bases are TGTGCCAGCAGTAGGGACACCGGGGAGCTGTTTTTT.

This sequence joins TRBV6-1 and TRBJ2-4, with 9 bases that match TRBD1. The ends lost 1 base at V and 8 bases at J; junction bases unmatched: 6. The CDR3 runs 15 residues. CDR1 is MNHNS and CDR2 is SASEGT in the germline V gene. This CDR3 is CASSEVTGGSDIQYF. The CDR3 DNA is TGTGCCAGCAGTGAAGTGACAGGGGGGTCGGACATTCAGTACTTC.

The chain couples TRBV19 to TRBJ2-7; TRBD2 agrees at 8 bases. Germline values: CDR1 LNHDA, CDR2 SQIVND (reference sequence). The CDR3 covers 14 residues. Trimming cost V 6 bases and J 3 bases; bases outside gene matches: 7. Here the CDR3 DNA reads TGTGCCAGTAGCTTTAGCGGGAAGAACTACGAGCAGTACTTC. It specifies CASSFSGKNYEQYF.

This clone was observed a single time. J is TRBJ1-2 and V is TRBV20-1, with 10 nucleotides matching TRBD1. The CDR3 sequence is 11 residues long. The V and J ends lost 6 bases and 8 bases, in that order; junction bases with no gene match: 3. The V gene's germline CDR1 is DFQATT and CDR2 SNEGSKA (reference sequence). The CDR3 reads CSATGGRGYTF. The CDR3 bases are TGCAGTGCGACAGGGGGCCGAGGCTACACCTTC.

DNA of the CDR3: TGTGCCAGCTCACCACGACCGGGACAGAACACTGAAGCTTTCTTT. The encoded protein is CASSPRPGQNTEAFF. The gene calls are TRBV18 and TRBJ1-1; the D gene is possibly TRBD1 (6 bases). Germline V gene data show CDR1 as KGHSH and CDR2 as LQKENI. CDR3 size: 15 residues. The ends were cut back, 1 base at V and 1 base at J, with 10 bases in the middle.

The J gene is TRBJ2-6, the V gene TRBV5-4; D gene unclear. V lost 7 bases and J lost 2, with 7 bases in between. The germline V gene has CDR1 SGHNT and CDR2 YYREEE (reference sequence). The CDR3 totals 13 residues. As DNA, the CDR3 is TGTGCCAGCCTCTTCGCTGGGGCCAACGTCCTGACTTTC. Amino acids: CASLFAGANVLTF.

The chain is built from TRBV5-1 and TRBJ1-4; D is uncertain. Trimming took 4 bases from V and 1 from J, leaving 11 bases between them. Germline loops: CDR1 SGHRS, CDR2 YFSETQ. The length of the CDR3 is 15 residues. CDR3 nucleotide sequence: TGCGCCAGCAGCCCCGGACGGGGAACTAATGAAAAACTGTTTTTT. Its protein product is CASSPGRGTNEKLFF.

The genes are TRBV5-1 and TRBJ1-4; 7 bases match TRBD1. The V and J ends lost 4 bases and 5 bases, in that order; junction bases with no gene match: 5. The CDR3 is 14 residues long. CDR1 SGHRS and CDR2 YFSETQ come from the germline V gene. CDR3 sequence reads: CASSGDSTNEKLFF. The CDR3, as DNA: TGCGCCAGCAGCGGGGACAGCACCAATGAAAAACTGTTTTTT.

This chain uses TRBV6-5 with TRBJ1-3; no clear D. The V and J ends lost 6 bases and 3 bases respectively, with 9 bases between them. The germline CDR1 and CDR2 sequences are MNHEY and SVGAGI. The CDR3 consists of 13 residues. CDR3 region: CASSSPGGNTIYF. In DNA, the CDR3 is TGTGCCAGCAGCTCGCCGGGTGGAAACACCATATATTTT.

CDR3: CASSTTGANVLTF. In nucleotides, the CDR3 is TGTGCCAGCAGCACCACTGGGGCCAACGTCCTGACTTTC. The chain employs TRBV5-5 and TRBJ2-6; D unresolved. Germline assignment: CDR1 SGHKS and CDR2 YYEKEE (reference sequence). Trimming cost V 4 bases and J 2 bases, with 4 bases left between them. The CDR3 totals 13 residues.

This clone was seen a single time. The rearrangement uses TRBV18 and TRBJ2-1, with 7 bases fitting TRBD1. The CDR3 sequence is 16 residues long. The ends lost 1 base at V and 0 bases at J; junction bases unmatched: 3. Germline V CDR1 and CDR2: KGHSH, LQKENI. DNA of the CDR3: TGTGCCAGCTCACCACTCAAGGGGGCCTCCTACAATGAGCAGTTCTTC. It specifies CASSPLKGASYNEQFF.

The V call is TRBV23-1, the J call TRBJ2-3; D may correspond to TRBD1 or TRBD2 (6 bases each). TRBV23-1 is given ORF status, its function remaining uncertain. CDR3 length: 14 residues. Deletions cut 0 bases from V and 10 bases from J, with 14 bases between. This CDR3 is CASSQSLGGQAQYF. The CDR3 region has the DNA TGCGCCAGCAGTCAATCGCTCGGGGGCCAGGCGCAGTATTTT.

The V call is TRBV5-4, the J call TRBJ2-1; 8 positions agree with TRBD2. The V segment lost 4 bases and the J segment 5 bases; nucleotides outside the gene matches: 8. The CDR3 consists of 15 residues. Germline lookup yields CDR1 SGHNT and CDR2 YYREEE (reference sequence). CDR3 amino acids: CASSLRTSLDNEQFF. The DNA for the CDR3 is TGTGCCAGCAGCCTTCGGACTAGCTTAGACAATGAGCAGTTCTTC.

This clone appeared once. The V gene is TRBV27, the J gene TRBJ2-7; the D is unclear. The CDR3 extends over 14 amino acids. Germline assignment: CDR1 MNHEY and CDR2 SMNVEV (reference sequence). V was shortened by 2 bases and J by 5 bases, with 13 bases between the two germline ends. CDR3 DNA sequence: TGTGCCAGCAGTTTACTAGTAAAAAGGGACGAGCAGTACTTC. Translating it yields CASSLLVKRDEQYF.